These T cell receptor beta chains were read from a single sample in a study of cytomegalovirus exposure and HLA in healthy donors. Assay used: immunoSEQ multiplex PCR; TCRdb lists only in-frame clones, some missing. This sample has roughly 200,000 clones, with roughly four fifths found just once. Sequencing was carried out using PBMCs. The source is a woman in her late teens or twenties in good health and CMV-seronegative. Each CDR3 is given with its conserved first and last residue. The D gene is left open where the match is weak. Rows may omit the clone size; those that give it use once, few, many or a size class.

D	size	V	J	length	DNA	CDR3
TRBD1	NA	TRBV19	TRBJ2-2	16	TGTGCCAGTAGTATAAGCCCCAGGGGGCGGACCGGGGAGCTGTTTTTT	CASSISPRGRTGELFF
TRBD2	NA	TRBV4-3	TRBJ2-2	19	TGCGCCAGCAGCCAAGAAGTTGTCGGCAGGACTAGCGGGAACGGGGAGCTGTTTTTT	CASSQEVVGRTSGNGELFF
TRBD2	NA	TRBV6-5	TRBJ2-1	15	TGTGCCAGCAGCGCCGGGACTAGCGGAGGAAATGAGCAGTTCTTC	CASSAGTSGGNEQFF
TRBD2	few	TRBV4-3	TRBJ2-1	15	TGCGCCAGCAAACTGAGGACTAGCGGGAACCATGAGCAGTTCTTC	CASKLRTSGNHEQFF
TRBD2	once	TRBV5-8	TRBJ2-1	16	TGTGCCAGCAGCTCAATTCTAGCGGGAGGAAGCAATGAGCAGTTCTTC	CASSSILAGGSNEQFF
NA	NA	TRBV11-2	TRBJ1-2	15	TGTGCCAGCAGCGCCGGACAGCAGCGGCCGGCTGGCTACACCTTC	CASSAGQQRPAGYTF
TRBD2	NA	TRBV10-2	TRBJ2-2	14	TGCGCCAGCAGTTTAGGACTAGCCGGCGGGGAGCTGTTTTTT	CASSLGLAGGELFF
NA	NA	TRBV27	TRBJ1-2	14	TGTGCCAGCAGTCCTAGGGGCCTTAACTATGGCTACACCTTC	CASSPRGLNYGYTF
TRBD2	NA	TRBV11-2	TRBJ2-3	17	TGTGCCAGCAGCTCTGGGGCACTAGCGGACCTCACAGATACGCAGTATTTT	CASSSGALADLTDTQYF
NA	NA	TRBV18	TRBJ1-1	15	TGTGCCAGCTCAAATCGGACAGCCGTGAACACTGAAGCTTTCTTT	CASSNRTAVNTEAFF
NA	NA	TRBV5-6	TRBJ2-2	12	TGTGCCAGCAGCTCCGCAGACGGGGAGCTGTTTTTT	CASSSADGELFF
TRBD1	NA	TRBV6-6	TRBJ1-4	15	TGTGCCAGCAGTACGCGGACAGGCCTGGGTGAAAAACTGTTTTTT	CASSTRTGLGEKLFF
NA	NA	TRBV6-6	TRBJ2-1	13	TGTGCCAGCACTACGAAAACCTACAATGAGCAGTTCTTC	CASTTKTYNEQFF
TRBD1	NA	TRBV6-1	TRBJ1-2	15	TGTGCCAGCAGTGAAACAGGGGCCCTTAACTATGGCTACACCTTC	CASSETGALNYGYTF
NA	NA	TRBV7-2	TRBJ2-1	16	TGTGCCAGCAGGCCCCTACGGGAGAGCCGGTGGAATGAGCAGTTCTTC	CASRPLRESRWNEQFF
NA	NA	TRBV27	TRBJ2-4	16	TGTGCCAGCAGTTTACGCTGGGAGTTAGCCAAAAACATTCAGTACTTC	CASSLRWELAKNIQYF
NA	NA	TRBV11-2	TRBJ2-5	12	TGTGCCAGCAGCTTCCACGGGGAGACCCAGTACTTC	CASSFHGETQYF